This is a list of T cell receptor beta chains from one sample in a study of blood T cell repertoires in COVID-19. The assay was immunoSEQ multiplex PCR, and TCRdb's table has in-frame clones only and misses some. This table has approximately 40,000 clones, about nine tenths appearing once. Sample: peripheral blood. The receptors originated from a human donor in a cohort sampled during active COVID-19. Both conserved end residues are part of each CDR3. Fields, in order: V gene, J gene, D gene, clone size, CDR3 DNA, CDR3 protein. D genes are given only for firm matches. Clone sizes are given selectively: once, few, many, or a class where the clone is expanded.

V gene: TRBV27
J gene: TRBJ2-7
D gene: TRBD1
clone size: .
CDR3 DNA: TGTGCCAGCAGTCCGAGGACAGGGTCCCACGAGCAGTACTTC
CDR3 protein: CASSPRTGSHEQYF

V gene: TRBV27
J gene: TRBJ1-5
D gene: .
clone size: once
CDR3 DNA: TGTGCCAGCAGCTCCCGACCCCCTGGAGGGAATAGCAATCAGCCCCAGCATTTT
CDR3 protein: CASSSRPPGGNSNQPQHF

V gene: TRBV10-2
J gene: TRBJ2-7
D gene: .
clone size: .
CDR3 DNA: TGCGCCAGCAGCGAGTTAACGGGGGCCTACGAGCAGTACTTC
CDR3 protein: CASSELTGAYEQYF

V gene: TRBV28
J gene: TRBJ1-4
D gene: .
clone size: .
CDR3 DNA: TGTGCCAGCAGTACAGGGCCCAATGAAAAACTGTTTTTT
CDR3 protein: CASSTGPNEKLFF

V gene: TRBV6-2/TRBV6-3
J gene: TRBJ2-2
D gene: TRBD1
clone size: .
CDR3 DNA: TGTGCCAGCAGTTACGCCACAGGGGTGTTTGACACCGGGGAGCTGTTTTTT
CDR3 protein: CASSYATGVFDTGELFF

V gene: TRBV5-1
J gene: TRBJ2-2
D gene: TRBD2
clone size: .
CDR3 DNA: TGCGCCAGCAAGTCTACTAGCGGGAACACCGGGGAGCTGTTTTTT
CDR3 protein: CASKSTSGNTGELFF

V gene: TRBV21-1
J gene: TRBJ2-2
D gene: .
clone size: .
CDR3 DNA: TGTGCCAGCAGCAAAAGCCTTAGTGGGCTAGCGGGAGTTTGGTACACCGGGGAGCTGTTTTTT
CDR3 protein: CASSKSLSGLAGVWYTGELFF

V gene: TRBV18
J gene: TRBJ1-1
D gene: .
clone size: once
CDR3 DNA: TGTGCCAGCTCATCGGACACTAACACTGAAGCTTTCTTT
CDR3 protein: CASSSDTNTEAFF

V gene: TRBV6-5
J gene: TRBJ2-2
D gene: TRBD1
clone size: .
CDR3 DNA: TGTGCCAGCAGTCGCAGGGGGCTCGGCACCGGGGAGCTGTTTTTT
CDR3 protein: CASSRRGLGTGELFF

V gene: TRBV6-2/TRBV6-3
J gene: TRBJ2-3
D gene: .
clone size: .
CDR3 DNA: TGTGCCAGCAGTTACAACCCTAATACGCAGTATTTT
CDR3 protein: CASSYNPNTQYF

V gene: TRBV3-1/TRBV3-2
J gene: TRBJ1-1
D gene: TRBD1
clone size: once
CDR3 DNA: TGTGCCAGCAGCCAGCCGGGACAGAAGACTTTCTTT
CDR3 protein: CASSQPGQKTFF

V gene: TRBV12-3/TRBV12-4
J gene: TRBJ1-6
D gene: .
clone size: .
CDR3 DNA: TGTGCCAGCAGTTTACAGGGAAATTCACCCCTCCACTTT
CDR3 protein: CASSLQGNSPLHF

V gene: TRBV30
J gene: TRBJ1-5
D gene: .
clone size: few
CDR3 DNA: TGTGCCTGGAGTGCCCCGGGGAGGCCAGGGAATCAGCCCCAGCATTTT
CDR3 protein: CAWSAPGRPGNQPQHF

V gene: TRBV18
J gene: TRBJ2-1
D gene: TRBD2
clone size: .
CDR3 DNA: TGTGCCAGCTCACCGGGACTAGCCTATGAGCAGTTCTTC
CDR3 protein: CASSPGLAYEQFF

V gene: TRBV24-1
J gene: TRBJ2-7
D gene: TRBD1
clone size: once
CDR3 DNA: TGTGCCACCAGCACGGACAGGGACGAGCAGTACTTC
CDR3 protein: CATSTDRDEQYF

V gene: TRBV2
J gene: TRBJ2-2
D gene: .
clone size: .
CDR3 DNA: TGTGCCAGCAGTTTACAGGAGCTCGACACCGGGGAGCTGTTTTTT
CDR3 protein: CASSLQELDTGELFF

V gene: TRBV13
J gene: TRBJ2-3
D gene: TRBD1
clone size: .
CDR3 DNA: TGTGCCAGCAGCACTAGGGACAGGCAGGTCATAGATACGCAGTATTTT
CDR3 protein: CASSTRDRQVIDTQYF

V gene: TRBV25-1
J gene: TRBJ1-4
D gene: .
clone size: .
CDR3 DNA: TGTGCCAGCAGTGAGCGGACTGGAGGTGAAAAACTGTTTTTT
CDR3 protein: CASSERTGGEKLFF

V gene: TRBV28
J gene: TRBJ1-1
D gene: .
clone size: .
CDR3 DNA: TGTGCCAGCAGTTTAATGGGTTTGGGTGGACAGCGAACGGGCCCTGAAGCTTTCTTT
CDR3 protein: CASSLMGLGGQRTGPEAFF

V gene: TRBV5-8
J gene: TRBJ2-4
D gene: TRBD1
clone size: .
CDR3 DNA: TGTGCCAGCAGCTCTGGGACAGACAGAAACATTCAGTACTTC
CDR3 protein: CASSSGTDRNIQYF

V gene: TRBV5-8
J gene: TRBJ2-1
D gene: TRBD2
clone size: once
CDR3 DNA: TGTGCCAGCAGCTTTCTAGCGGGAGTTAGGAGGAATGAGCAGTTCTTC
CDR3 protein: CASSFLAGVRRNEQFF

V gene: TRBV15
J gene: TRBJ2-3
D gene: .
clone size: .
CDR3 DNA: TGTGCCACCAGCAGAGATTTGTGGGGGGACTCGACAGGGGATACGCAGTATTTT
CDR3 protein: CATSRDLWGDSTGDTQYF

V gene: TRBV11-3
J gene: TRBJ1-1
D gene: TRBD1
clone size: once
CDR3 DNA: TGTGCCAGCAGCTCTACAGGGGACACTGAAGCTTTCTTT
CDR3 protein: CASSSTGDTEAFF

V gene: TRBV7-9
J gene: TRBJ1-1
D gene: .
clone size: .
CDR3 DNA: TGTGCCAGCAGCAAACTCAGGGAAGTGAACACTGAAGCTTTCTTT
CDR3 protein: CASSKLREVNTEAFF

V gene: TRBV5-1
J gene: TRBJ1-2
D gene: TRBD1
clone size: .
CDR3 DNA: TGCGCCAGCAGCTTGAGGACAGGAGATGGCTACACCTTC
CDR3 protein: CASSLRTGDGYTF

V gene: TRBV28
J gene: TRBJ2-1
D gene: TRBD2
clone size: .
CDR3 DNA: TGTGCCAGCAGTTCACCTCCGGGACTAGCGGGACATGAGCAGTTCTTC
CDR3 protein: CASSSPPGLAGHEQFF

V gene: TRBV5-5
J gene: TRBJ1-4
D gene: .
clone size: .
CDR3 DNA: TGTGCCAGCAGCTTGGGCCCCTCAGGGATCTCAACTAATGAAAAACTGTTTTTT
CDR3 protein: CASSLGPSGISTNEKLFF

V gene: TRBV5-1
J gene: TRBJ2-5
D gene: TRBD2
clone size: .
CDR3 DNA: TGCGCCAGCAGCTTTGGGGAGACTAGCGGGGCGACCCAGTACTTC
CDR3 protein: CASSFGETSGATQYF

V gene: TRBV11-2
J gene: TRBJ2-1
D gene: .
clone size: .
CDR3 DNA: TGTGCCAGCAGACGGCCGGGTCTGCGACTCAATAAGCAGTTCTTC
CDR3 protein: CASRRPGLRLNKQFF

V gene: TRBV19
J gene: TRBJ2-3
D gene: .
clone size: .
CDR3 DNA: TGTGCCAGTAGTATAGTGCACCGGGATACGCAGTATTTT
CDR3 protein: CASSIVHRDTQYF

V gene: TRBV9
J gene: TRBJ2-5
D gene: .
clone size: .
CDR3 DNA: TGTGCCAGCAGCGCGAGCCCCTGGGGAGTACAAGAGACCCAGTACTTC
CDR3 protein: CASSASPWGVQETQYF

V gene: TRBV7-8
J gene: TRBJ2-7
D gene: TRBD2
clone size: .
CDR3 DNA: TGTGCCAGCAGCCTCGGGGGGGGGCCCACCTACGAGCAGTACTTC
CDR3 protein: CASSLGGGPTYEQYF

V gene: TRBV2
J gene: TRBJ2-7
D gene: TRBD2
clone size: .
CDR3 DNA: TGTGCCAGCAGTGTCGGGCTAGCGGGAAACTACGAGCAGTACTTC
CDR3 protein: CASSVGLAGNYEQYF

V gene: TRBV20-1
J gene: TRBJ2-7
D gene: .
clone size: .
CDR3 DNA: TGCAGTGCTCCTACAGGGAGTGAGCAGTACTTC
CDR3 protein: CSAPTGSEQYF

V gene: TRBV5-1
J gene: TRBJ2-1
D gene: .
clone size: .
CDR3 DNA: TGCGCCAGCAGCTTCCCCAGCGGCAACAATGAGCAGTTCTTC
CDR3 protein: CASSFPSGNNEQFF

V gene: TRBV7-9
J gene: TRBJ2-1
D gene: .
clone size: .
CDR3 DNA: TGTGCCAGCACCGCTTCTCGGGGGACCTACAATGAGCAGTTCTTC
CDR3 protein: CASTASRGTYNEQFF

V gene: TRBV7-9
J gene: TRBJ2-2
D gene: .
clone size: once
CDR3 DNA: TGTGCCAGCAGCGCCGACTACCCCGGTGCCGGGGAGCTGTTTTTT
CDR3 protein: CASSADYPGAGELFF

V gene: TRBV7-2
J gene: TRBJ2-7
D gene: TRBD2
clone size: .
CDR3 DNA: TGTGCCAGCAGCGTTAAGAGCGGGGGGTCCTACGAGCAGTACTTC
CDR3 protein: CASSVKSGGSYEQYF

V gene: TRBV6-5
J gene: TRBJ2-4
D gene: .
clone size: .
CDR3 DNA: TGTGCCAGCACCCGCCCCGGGGGAAATGACATTCAGTACTTC
CDR3 protein: CASTRPGGNDIQYF

V gene: TRBV6-5
J gene: TRBJ1-5
D gene: .
clone size: .
CDR3 DNA: TGTGCCAGCAGTTACCGGCAGGGCAATCAGCCCCAGCATTTT
CDR3 protein: CASSYRQGNQPQHF

V gene: TRBV30
J gene: TRBJ1-4
D gene: .
clone size: .
CDR3 DNA: TGTGCCTGGAGTGTAGAGTTCGAACTGTTTTTT
CDR3 protein: CAWSVEFELFF

V gene: TRBV30
J gene: TRBJ2-7
D gene: TRBD2
clone size: .
CDR3 DNA: TGTGCCTGGAGTGTAAAAGCGGGAGAGCAGTACTTC
CDR3 protein: CAWSVKAGEQYF